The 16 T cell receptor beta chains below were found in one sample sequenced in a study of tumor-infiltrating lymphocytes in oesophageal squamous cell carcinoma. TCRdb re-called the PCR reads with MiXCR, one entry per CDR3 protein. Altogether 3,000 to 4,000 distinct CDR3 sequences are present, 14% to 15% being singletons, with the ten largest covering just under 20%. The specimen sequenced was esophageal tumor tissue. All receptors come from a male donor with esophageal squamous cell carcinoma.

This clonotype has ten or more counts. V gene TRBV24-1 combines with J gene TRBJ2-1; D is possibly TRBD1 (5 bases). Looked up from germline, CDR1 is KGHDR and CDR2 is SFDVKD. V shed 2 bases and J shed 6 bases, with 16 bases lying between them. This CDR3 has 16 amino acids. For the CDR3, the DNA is TGTGCCACCAGTGATTCCCTGCCAGTCAGGGCCAATGAGCAGTTCTTC. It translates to CATSDSLPVRANEQFF.

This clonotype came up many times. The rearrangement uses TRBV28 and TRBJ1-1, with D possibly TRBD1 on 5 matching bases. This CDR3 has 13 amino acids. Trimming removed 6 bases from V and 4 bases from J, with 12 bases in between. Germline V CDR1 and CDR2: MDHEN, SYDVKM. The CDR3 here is CASRGRIPTEAFF. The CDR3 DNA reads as TGTGCCAGCAGGGGACGCATCCCCACTGAAGCTTTCTTT.

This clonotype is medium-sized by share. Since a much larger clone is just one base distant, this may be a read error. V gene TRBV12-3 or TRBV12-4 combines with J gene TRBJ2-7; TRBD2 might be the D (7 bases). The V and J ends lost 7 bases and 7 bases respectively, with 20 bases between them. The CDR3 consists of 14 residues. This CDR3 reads CASNEGGDYNEQYF. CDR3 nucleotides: TGTGCCAGCAATGAGGGGGGGGATTACAATGAGCAGTACTTC.

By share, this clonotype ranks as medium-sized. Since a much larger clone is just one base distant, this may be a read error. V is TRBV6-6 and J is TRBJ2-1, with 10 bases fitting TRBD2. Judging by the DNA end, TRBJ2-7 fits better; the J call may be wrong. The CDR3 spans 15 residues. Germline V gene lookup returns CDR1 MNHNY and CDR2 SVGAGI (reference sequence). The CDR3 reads CASSYGAGGPNEQYF. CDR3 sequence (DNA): TGTGCCAGCAGTTACGGAGCGGGGGGGCCAAATGAGCAGTACTTC.

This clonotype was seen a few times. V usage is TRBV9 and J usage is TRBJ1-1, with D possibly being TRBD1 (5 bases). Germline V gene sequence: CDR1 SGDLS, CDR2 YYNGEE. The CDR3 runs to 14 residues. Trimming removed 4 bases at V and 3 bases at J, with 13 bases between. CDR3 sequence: CASSIGTAHTEAFF. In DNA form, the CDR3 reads TGTGCCAGCAGCATAGGGACCGCTCACACTGAAGCTTTCTTT.

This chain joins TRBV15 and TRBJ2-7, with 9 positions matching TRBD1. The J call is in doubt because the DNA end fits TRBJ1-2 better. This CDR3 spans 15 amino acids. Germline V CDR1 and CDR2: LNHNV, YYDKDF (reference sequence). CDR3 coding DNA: TGTGCCACCAGCAGGGCACAGGGGGCGTTCGGTGGCTACACCTTC. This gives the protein CATSRAQGAFGGYTF.

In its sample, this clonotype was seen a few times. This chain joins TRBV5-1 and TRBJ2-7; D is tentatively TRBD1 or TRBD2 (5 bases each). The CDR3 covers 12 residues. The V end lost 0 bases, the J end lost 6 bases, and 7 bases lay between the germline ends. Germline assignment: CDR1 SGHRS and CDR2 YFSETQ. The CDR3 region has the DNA TGCGCCAGCAGCTTGGTCGGGGCCGAGCAGTACTTC. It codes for CASSLVGAEQYF.

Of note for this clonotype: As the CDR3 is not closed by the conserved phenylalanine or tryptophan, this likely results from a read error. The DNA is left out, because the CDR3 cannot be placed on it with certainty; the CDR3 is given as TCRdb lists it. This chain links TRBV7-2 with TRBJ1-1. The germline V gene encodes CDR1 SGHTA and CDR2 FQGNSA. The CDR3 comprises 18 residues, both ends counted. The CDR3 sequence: CASRPEGPSSYNEQLFGQ.

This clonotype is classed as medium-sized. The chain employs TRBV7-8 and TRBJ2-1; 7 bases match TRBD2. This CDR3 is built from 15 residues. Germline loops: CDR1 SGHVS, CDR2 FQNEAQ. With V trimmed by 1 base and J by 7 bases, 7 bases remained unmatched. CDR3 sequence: CASSLVVGGVNEQFF. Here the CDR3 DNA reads TGTGCCAGCAGCTTAGTCGTGGGGGGGGTTAATGAGCAGTTCTTC.

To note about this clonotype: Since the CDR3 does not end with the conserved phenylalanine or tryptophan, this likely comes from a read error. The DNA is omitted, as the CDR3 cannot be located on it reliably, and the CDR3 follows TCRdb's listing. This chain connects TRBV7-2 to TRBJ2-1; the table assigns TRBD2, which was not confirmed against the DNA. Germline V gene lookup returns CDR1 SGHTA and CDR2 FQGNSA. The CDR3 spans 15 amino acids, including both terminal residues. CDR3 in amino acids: CASSQTALGVYTFGS.

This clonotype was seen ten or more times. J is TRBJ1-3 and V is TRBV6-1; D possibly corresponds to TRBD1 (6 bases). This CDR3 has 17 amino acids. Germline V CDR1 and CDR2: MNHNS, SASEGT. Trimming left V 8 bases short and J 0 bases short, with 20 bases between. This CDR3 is CASAGAGVGGSGNTIYF. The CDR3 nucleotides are TGTGCCAGCGCGGGGGCAGGGGTAGGAGGCTCTGGAAACACCATATATTTT.

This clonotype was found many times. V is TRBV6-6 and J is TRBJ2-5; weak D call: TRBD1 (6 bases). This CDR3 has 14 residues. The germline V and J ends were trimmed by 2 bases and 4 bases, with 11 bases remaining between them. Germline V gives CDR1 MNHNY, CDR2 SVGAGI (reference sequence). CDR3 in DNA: TGTGCCAGCAGTTACGATACAGGGCGAGAGACCCAGTACTTC. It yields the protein CASSYDTGRETQYF.

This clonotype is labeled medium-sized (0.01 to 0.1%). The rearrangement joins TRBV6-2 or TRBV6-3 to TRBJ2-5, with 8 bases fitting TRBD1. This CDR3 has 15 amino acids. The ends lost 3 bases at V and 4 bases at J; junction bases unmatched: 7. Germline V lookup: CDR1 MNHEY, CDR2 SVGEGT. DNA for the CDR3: TGTGCCAGCAGTTATACATCAGGGGGCCCAGAGACCCAGTACTTC. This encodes CASSYTSGGPETQYF.

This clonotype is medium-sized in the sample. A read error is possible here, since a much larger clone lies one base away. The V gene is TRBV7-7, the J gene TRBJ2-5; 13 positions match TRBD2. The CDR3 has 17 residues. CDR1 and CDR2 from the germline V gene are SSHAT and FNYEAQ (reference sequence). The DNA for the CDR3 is TGTGCTAGCAGCTTAGAAGGGGGGACTAGCGGGGTCAATGAGCAGTACTTC. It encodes CASSLEGGTSGVNEQYF.

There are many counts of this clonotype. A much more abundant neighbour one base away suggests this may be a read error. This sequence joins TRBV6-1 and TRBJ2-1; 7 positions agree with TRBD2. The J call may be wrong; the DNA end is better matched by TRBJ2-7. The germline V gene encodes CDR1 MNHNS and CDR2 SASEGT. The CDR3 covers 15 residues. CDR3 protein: CASVYGGSSYNEQYF. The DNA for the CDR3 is TGTGCCAGCGTGTACGGGGGGAGCTCCTACAATGAGCAGTACTTC.

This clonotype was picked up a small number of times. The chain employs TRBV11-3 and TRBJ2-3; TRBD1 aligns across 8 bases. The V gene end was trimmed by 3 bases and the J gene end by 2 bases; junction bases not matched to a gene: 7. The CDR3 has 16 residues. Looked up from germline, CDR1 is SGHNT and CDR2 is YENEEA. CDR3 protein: CASSLIGQGVTDTQYF. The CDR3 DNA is TGTGCCAGCAGCTTGATAGGACAGGGCGTCACAGATACGCAGTATTTT.